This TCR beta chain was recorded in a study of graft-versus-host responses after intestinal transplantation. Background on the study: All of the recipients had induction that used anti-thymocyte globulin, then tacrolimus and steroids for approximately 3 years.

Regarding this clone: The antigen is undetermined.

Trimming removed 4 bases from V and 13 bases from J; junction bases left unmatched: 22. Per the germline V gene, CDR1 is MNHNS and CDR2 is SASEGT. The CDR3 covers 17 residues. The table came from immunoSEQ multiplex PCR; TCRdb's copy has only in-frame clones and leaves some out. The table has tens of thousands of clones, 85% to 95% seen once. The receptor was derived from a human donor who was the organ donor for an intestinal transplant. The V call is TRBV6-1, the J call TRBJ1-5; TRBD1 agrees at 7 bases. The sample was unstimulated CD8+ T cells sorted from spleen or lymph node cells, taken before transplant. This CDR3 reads CASSGPRPTGAVAEQHF. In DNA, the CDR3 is TGTGCCAGCAGTGGTCCGAGGCCTACAGGGGCGGTCGCCGAGCAGCATTTT.